This TCR beta chain was identified during a study of T cells in localized non-small cell lung cancer. Study findings and constraints: Sequencing covered just one tumor region, so heterogeneity cannot be ruled out. Higher adjacent-lung clonality was associated with shorter survival. Appearing in adjacent lung were a median roughly 60 of the top 100 tumor clones. Of the tissues analyzed, uninvolved adjacent lung showed maximal T cell clonality, greater than tumor.

To note about this clone: Its antigen remains unidentified.

Assay used: immunoSEQ multiplex PCR; TCRdb lists only in-frame clones, some missing. The sample holds about 31,000 clones, 85% to 95% seen once. The clonotype was recovered from a woman aged 35 to 70 with stage I lung adenocarcinoma. The starting material was peripheral blood, obtained before any cancer treatment.

In DNA, the CDR3 is TGTGCCAGCAGCGCCCCTCGGAGGGGGAACACTGAAGCTTTCTTT. Residues: CASSAPRRGNTEAFF. The chain recombines TRBV27 with TRBJ1-1, with a tentative D call TRBD1 (5 bases). There are 15 residues in the CDR3. The V end was cut by 6 bases, the J end by 1 base, with 15 bases between. Germline CDR1 MNHEY, CDR2 SMNVEV (reference sequence).